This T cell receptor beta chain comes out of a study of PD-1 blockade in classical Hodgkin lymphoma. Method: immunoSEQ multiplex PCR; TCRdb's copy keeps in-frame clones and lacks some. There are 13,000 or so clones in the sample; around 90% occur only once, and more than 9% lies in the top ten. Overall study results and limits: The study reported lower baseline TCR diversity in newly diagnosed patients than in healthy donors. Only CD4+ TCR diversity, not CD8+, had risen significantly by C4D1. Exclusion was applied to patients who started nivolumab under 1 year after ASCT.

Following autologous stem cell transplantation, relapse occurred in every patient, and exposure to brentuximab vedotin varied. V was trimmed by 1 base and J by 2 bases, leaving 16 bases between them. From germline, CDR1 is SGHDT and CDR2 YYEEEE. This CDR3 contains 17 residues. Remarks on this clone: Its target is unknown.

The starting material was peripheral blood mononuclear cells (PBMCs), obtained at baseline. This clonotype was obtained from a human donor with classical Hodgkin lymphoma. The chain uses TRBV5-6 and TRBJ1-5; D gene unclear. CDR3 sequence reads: CASSLFSRAGGNQPQHF. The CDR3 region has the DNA TGTGCCAGCAGCTTGTTTTCACGGGCAGGAGGCAATCAGCCCCAGCATTTT.